The rows below give T cell receptor beta chains drawn from one sample of a study of blood T cell repertoires in COVID-19. TCRdb's table, derived via immunoSEQ multiplex PCR, lists solely in-frame clones and lacks some. The table has 65,000 to 70,000 clones, roughly 81% seen once; the top ten hold roughly 8.3%. Sequenced input: peripheral blood. The receptors come from a human donor in a cohort sampled during active COVID-19. The CDR3 runs from the conserved cysteine through the conserved F or W. D genes are given only for firm matches. Clone size is not always given. Where it is, it says once, few, many or a class for expanded clones.

j_call	clone_size	d_call	v_call	cdr3_aa	cdr3_nt
TRBJ2-1	.	.	TRBV7-8	CASSSKRLSSYNEQFF	TGTGCCAGCAGCTCTAAGCGGTTAAGCTCCTACAATGAGCAGTTCTTC
TRBJ2-3	.	.	TRBV4-1	CASSQGAGTQYF	TGCGCCAGCAGCCAAGGGGCTGGTACGCAGTATTTT
TRBJ2-1	few	TRBD2	TRBV15	CATSRAGTSGSYNEQFF	TGTGCCACCAGCAGAGCCGGGACTAGCGGATCCTACAATGAGCAGTTCTTC
TRBJ2-7	once	.	TRBV18	CASSPDRSSYEQYF	TGTGCCAGCTCACCCGACAGGAGCTCCTACGAGCAGTACTTC
TRBJ2-7	.	.	TRBV4-1	CASSQAGEQYF	TGCGCCAGCAGCCAAGCAGGGGAGCAGTACTTC
TRBJ2-7	.	.	TRBV30	CAWSESRYEQYF	TGTGCCTGGAGTGAGTCTAGGTACGAGCAGTACTTC
TRBJ2-5	.	.	TRBV18	CASSHNARETQYF	TGTGCCAGCTCGCACAACGCCCGAGAGACCCAGTACTTC
TRBJ2-3	once	.	TRBV27	CASSRRGLSTDTQYF	TGTGCCAGCAGTCGAAGAGGGTTAAGCACAGATACGCAGTATTTT
TRBJ1-2	many	TRBD1	TRBV4-1	CASSQAGQGYGYTF	TGCGCCAGCAGCCAAGCCGGACAGGGGTATGGCTACACCTTC
TRBJ2-1	.	TRBD2	TRBV27	CASSSYGGTSGSGYNEQFF	TGTGCCAGCAGTTCGTATGGCGGGACTAGCGGGAGTGGCTACAATGAGCAGTTCTTC
TRBJ2-5	few	.	TRBV28	CASSPATPGTRGETQYF	TGTGCCAGCAGCCCCGCCACTCCCGGGACACGAGGGGAGACCCAGTACTTC
TRBJ2-1	.	TRBD2	TRBV7-3	CASSVSGRSYNEQFF	TGTGCCAGCAGCGTTAGCGGGAGGAGCTACAATGAGCAGTTCTTC
TRBJ1-1	.	.	TRBV2	CASSEAAGETAFF	TGTGCCAGCAGTGAAGCGGCAGGGGAGACAGCTTTCTTT
TRBJ1-5	few	.	TRBV28	CASSSFSLERDQPQHF	TGTGCCAGCAGCTCTTTCTCCTTAGAGCGGGATCAGCCCCAGCATTTT
TRBJ2-7	.	TRBD1	TRBV10-3	CAISLRDRVYEQYF	TGTGCCATCAGTCTCCGGGACAGGGTCTACGAGCAGTACTTC
TRBJ2-5	.	TRBD1	TRBV7-8	CASSLAQGVQETQYF	TGTGCCAGCAGCTTAGCACAGGGGGTCCAAGAGACCCAGTACTTC
TRBJ1-5	.	TRBD1	TRBV4-2	CASSQEEGASHQPQHF	TGTGCCAGCAGCCAAGAAGAGGGGGCATCGCATCAGCCCCAGCATTTT
TRBJ1-4	.	.	TRBV19	CASSIAFSPLGSEKLFF	TGTGCCAGTAGTATCGCCTTCAGTCCCCTGGGGAGTGAAAAACTGTTTTTT
TRBJ2-7	.	TRBD2	TRBV2	CASTGEGRYEQYF	TGTGCCAGCACTGGGGAGGGGAGGTACGAGCAGTACTTC
TRBJ2-7	.	TRBD1	TRBV18	CASSPMDRTSSYEQYF	TGTGCCAGCTCACCTATGGACAGGACAAGCTCCTACGAGCAGTACTTC
TRBJ2-7	.	TRBD2	TRBV11-3	CASSRLAGGRYEQYF	TGTGCCAGCAGCAGACTAGCGGGAGGGAGGTACGAGCAGTACTTC
TRBJ1-1	many	TRBD1	TRBV18	CASSPPRQGASTEAFF	TGTGCCAGCTCACCTCCCCGACAGGGGGCGAGCACTGAAGCTTTCTTT
TRBJ2-3	.	TRBD2	TRBV3-1/TRBV3-2	CASSQEGAGGRADTQYF	TGTGCCAGCAGCCAAGAAGGAGCGGGAGGTCGCGCAGATACGCAGTATTTT
TRBJ2-3	once	TRBD2	TRBV7-9	CASSPVSLAGGSTDTQYF	TGTGCCAGCAGCCCAGTATCTCTAGCGGGAGGGTCCACAGATACGCAGTATTTT
TRBJ2-7	.	.	TRBV6-1	CASSEPRATYEQYF	TGTGCCAGCAGTGAGCCGAGGGCAACCTACGAGCAGTACTTC
TRBJ2-1	.	TRBD2	TRBV19	CASSIVPSGLNNEQFF	TGTGCCAGTAGTATAGTCCCTAGCGGGTTAAACAATGAGCAGTTCTTC
TRBJ2-3	.	TRBD2	TRBV5-6	CASSPGLADTDTQYF	TGTGCCAGCAGCCCAGGACTAGCGGACACAGATACGCAGTATTTT
TRBJ2-1	.	TRBD2	TRBV4-3	CASSQVSGRSLEQFF	TGCGCCAGCAGCCAAGTTAGCGGGAGAAGCCTTGAGCAGTTCTTC
TRBJ2-5	.	TRBD2	TRBV7-8	CASSLGLAGGETQYF	TGTGCCAGCAGCTTGGGACTAGCGGGAGGAGAGACCCAGTACTTC
TRBJ1-4	.	.	TRBV28	CASSSGLEKLFF	TGTGCCAGCAGTTCTGGACTAGAAAAACTGTTTTTT
TRBJ2-7	.	.	TRBV5-7	CASSLVRGGTYEQYF	TGTGCCAGCAGCTTAGTTAGGGGGGGGACCTACGAGCAGTACTTC
TRBJ2-3	once	TRBD2	TRBV7-3	CASSLGGRADTQYF	TGTGCCAGCAGCTTGGGGGGGAGAGCAGATACGCAGTATTTT
TRBJ2-1	.	.	TRBV27	CASSLTTQDFGNEQFF	TGTGCCAGCAGCCTCACCACCCAGGACTTCGGCAATGAGCAGTTCTTC
TRBJ2-1	.	.	TRBV29-1	CSAPLVGGNYNEQFF	TGCAGCGCCCCGTTAGTAGGCGGGAACTACAATGAGCAGTTCTTC
TRBJ1-1	.	.	TRBV29-1	CSVVLSLNTEAFF	TGCAGCGTTGTTCTCTCTTTGAACACTGAAGCTTTCTTT
TRBJ2-3	.	TRBD2	TRBV7-2	CASSFRAGGPTDTQYF	TGTGCCAGCAGCTTCCGGGCGGGAGGGCCGACAGATACGCAGTATTTT
TRBJ2-1	once	.	TRBV9	CASSPSPRSASYNEQFF	TGTGCCAGCAGTCCTTCGCCGCGGAGCGCCTCCTACAATGAGCAGTTCTTC
TRBJ2-1	.	.	TRBV6-6	CASTIGGHNEQFF	TGTGCCAGCACCATCGGGGGTCACAATGAGCAGTTCTTC
TRBJ2-1	.	.	TRBV5-4	CASSLSREWMNEQFF	TGTGCCAGCAGCTTGTCCCGGGAGTGGATGAATGAGCAGTTCTTC
TRBJ2-3	once	TRBD2	TRBV19	CASRVAGADTQYF	TGTGCCAGTAGGGTAGCGGGAGCAGATACGCAGTATTTT
TRBJ2-3	.	.	TRBV18	CASSPPSRDTQYF	TGTGCCAGCTCACCACCCTCCAGGGATACGCAGTATTTT
TRBJ2-1	.	TRBD2	TRBV5-6	CASSLAGGPTYNEQFF	TGTGCCAGCAGCTTGGCGGGAGGCCCCACCTACAATGAGCAGTTCTTC
TRBJ1-3	medium-sized	.	TRBV12-3/TRBV12-4	CASSLAGGNTIYF	TGTGCCAGCAGTTTGGCAGGGGGAAACACCATATATTTT
TRBJ2-3	few	.	TRBV5-4	CASSSWGLRDTQYF	TGTGCCAGCAGCTCCTGGGGGCTCCGGGATACGCAGTATTTT
TRBJ2-2	once	.	TRBV7-3	CASSYAPTYDTGELFF	TGTGCCAGCAGCTACGCTCCGACTTACGACACCGGGGAGCTGTTTTTT
TRBJ1-6	.	TRBD1	TRBV5-1	CASSLVIGTGSGNSPLHF	TGCGCCAGCAGCTTGGTTATCGGGACAGGGAGTGGAAATTCACCCCTCCACTTT
TRBJ2-3	.	TRBD1	TRBV27	CASSLLGTGGTDTQYF	TGTGCCAGCAGTTTATTAGGGACAGGGGGCACAGATACGCAGTATTTT
TRBJ2-2	.	.	TRBV28	CASSLDTGGELFF	TGTGCCAGCAGTTTAGATACGGGGGGGGAGCTGTTTTTT
TRBJ2-7	.	.	TRBV5-1	CASSLQGSMGEQYF	TGCGCCAGCAGCTTACAGGGATCCATGGGCGAGCAGTACTTC
TRBJ2-7	.	TRBD1	TRBV11-1	CASSWDRGSYEQYF	TGTGCCAGCAGCTGGGACAGGGGTTCCTACGAGCAGTACTTC